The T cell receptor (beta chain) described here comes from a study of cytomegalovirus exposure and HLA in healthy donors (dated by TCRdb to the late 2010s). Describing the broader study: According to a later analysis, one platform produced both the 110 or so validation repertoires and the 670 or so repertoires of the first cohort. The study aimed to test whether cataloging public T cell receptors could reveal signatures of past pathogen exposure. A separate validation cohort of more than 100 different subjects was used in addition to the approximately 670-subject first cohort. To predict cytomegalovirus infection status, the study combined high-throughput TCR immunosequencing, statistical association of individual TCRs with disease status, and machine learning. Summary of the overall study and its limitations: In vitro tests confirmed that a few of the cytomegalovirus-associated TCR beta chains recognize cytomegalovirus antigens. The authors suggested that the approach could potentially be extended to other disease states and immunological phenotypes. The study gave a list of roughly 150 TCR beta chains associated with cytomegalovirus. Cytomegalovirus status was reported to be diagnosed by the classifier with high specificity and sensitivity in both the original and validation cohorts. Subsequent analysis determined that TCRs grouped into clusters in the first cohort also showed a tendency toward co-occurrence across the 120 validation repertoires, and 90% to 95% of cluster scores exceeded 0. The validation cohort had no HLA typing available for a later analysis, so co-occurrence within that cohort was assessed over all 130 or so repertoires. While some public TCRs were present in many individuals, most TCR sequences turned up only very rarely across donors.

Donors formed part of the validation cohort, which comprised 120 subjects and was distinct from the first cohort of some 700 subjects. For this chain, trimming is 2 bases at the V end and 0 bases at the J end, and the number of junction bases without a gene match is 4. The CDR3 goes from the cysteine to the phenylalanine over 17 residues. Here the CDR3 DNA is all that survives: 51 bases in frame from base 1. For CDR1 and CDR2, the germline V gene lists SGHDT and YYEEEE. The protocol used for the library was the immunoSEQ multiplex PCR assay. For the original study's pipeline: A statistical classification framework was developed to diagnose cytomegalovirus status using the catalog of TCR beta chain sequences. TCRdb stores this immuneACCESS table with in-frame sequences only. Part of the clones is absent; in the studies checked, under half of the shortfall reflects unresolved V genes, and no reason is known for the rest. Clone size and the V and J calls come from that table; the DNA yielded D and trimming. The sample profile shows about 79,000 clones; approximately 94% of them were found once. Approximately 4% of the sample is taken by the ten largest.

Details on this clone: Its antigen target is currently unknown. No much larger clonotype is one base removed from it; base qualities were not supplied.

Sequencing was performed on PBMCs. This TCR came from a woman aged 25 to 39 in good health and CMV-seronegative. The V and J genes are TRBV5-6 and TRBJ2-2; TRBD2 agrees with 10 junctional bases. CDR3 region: CASSLVTSGPNTGELFF. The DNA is TGTGCCAGCAGCTTAGTGACTAGCGGGCCGAACACCGGGGAGCTGTTTTTT.